This T cell receptor beta chain comes out of a study of graft-versus-host responses after intestinal transplantation (dated by TCRdb to the early 2020s). In terms of the full investigation: The transplants that recipients received were multivisceral, liver-intestinal, or isolated intestinal. Every recipient was given anti-thymocyte globulin induction, then maintenance tacrolimus and steroids for approximately 3 years. After intestinal transplantation, graft-versus-host and host-versus-graft alloreactive T cell clones were followed in the graft, circulation and bone marrow using bulk TCR-beta CDR3 sequencing. To identify alloreactive clones, pre-transplant mixed lymphocyte reaction products were sequenced and compared with unstimulated pre-transplant donor and recipient T cells. The cohort enrolled 20 to 25 intestinal transplant recipients, one of whom was a retransplant, and 3 patients without pretransplant specimens were excluded. A peak of at least 4% donor T cells among recipient peripheral blood mononuclear cells was the definition used for donor T cell macrochimerism. Rather than going through the commercial service, samples from a few later patients were sequenced in-house on an Illumina MiSeq and processed with MiXCR.

Libraries were built with the immunoSEQ multiplex PCR assay. For most patients, genomic DNA was isolated with the Qiagen DNeasy Blood and Tissue Kit and shipped frozen to Adaptive Biotechnologies for TCR sequencing. For most patients, high-throughput TCR-beta CDR3 sequencing of genomic DNA was performed by Adaptive Biotechnologies. The authors' pipeline ran thus. TCR sequencing data were retrieved from Adaptive's ImmunoSEQ software for about 17 patients, whereas a few other patients were processed with MiXCR and VDJtools. CD4 versus CD8 sorting errors were corrected by removing sequences found in both subsets at a frequency ratio below 5:1. CDR3 nucleotide sequences shared between donor and recipient were removed because the origin of such sequences could not be assigned. To be classed as alloreactive, a clone needed at least 2-fold expansion over unstimulated cells and a minimum CFSE-low frequency of 0.002% (template counts) or 0.001% (read counts). Clones were considered mappable if detected in sequenced pre-transplant spleen, lymph node, or MLR CFSE-low populations of the donor or recipient. The cumulative frequency of alloreactive clones was calculated as a percentage of all sequences, weighted by copy number. Held by TCRdb, this immuneACCESS table contains in-frame sequences only and omits some clones. Under half of the omission traces to an unresolved V gene where checked; the cause of the rest is unknown. V and J calls and clone size are given by that table; D and trimming were obtained from the DNA. The sample table contains 85,000 to 100,000 clones; only one count was recorded for about nine tenths of them. The ten largest clones represent approximately 0.069% of the sample.

This specimen's time point label, interpreted: cells obtained before transplantation from donor or recipient. CD3+CD4+ and CD3+CD8+ populations were FACS-sorted from unstimulated pre-transplant donor and recipient cells taken from spleen or lymph nodes. Comment on this clone: What this receptor recognizes is not known. One base away there is no much larger clone; base qualities are not given.

Summary of the overall study and its limitations: Early after transplant, peak levels of circulating GvH clones were found to be associated with declines in HvG clones. In patients with donor T cell macrochimerism, the allografts had high GvH to HvG T cell clonal ratios. GvH clones were detected in recipient bone marrow, and some appeared earlier in ileal mucosa or blood, consistent with an intestinal mucosal origin. Conclusions were limited by the relatively low number and heterogeneity of intestinal transplant patients.

CDR1 and CDR2 are read off the germline V gene as MNHNS and SASEGT. The CDR3 sequence holds 12 residues, the cysteine and phenylalanine included. The entry retains the CDR3 DNA only, 36 bases that are in frame from base 1. Trimming at the junction amounts to 2 bases on V and 4 bases on J, and the germline ends lie 5 bases apart. The material was unstimulated CD8+ T cells sorted from spleen or lymph node cells, obtained before transplant. This clonotype was obtained from a human donor who was the organ donor for an intestinal transplant. The receptor chain draws on TRBV6-1 and TRBJ1-2, with no confidently assigned D gene. The CDR3 is CASSEFSYGYTF. The DNA sequence follows: TGTGCCAGCAGTGAATTCTCCTATGGCTACACCTTC.